These T cell receptor beta chains were read from a single sample in a study of CD8 T cells in Susac syndrome. One entry per CDR3 protein results from TCRdb running MiXCR on the immunoSEQ multiplex PCR reads. The table has more than 150,000 distinct CDR3 sequences, around 95% seen once; the top ten hold 0.14% to 0.15%. Sequencing used CD8+ T cells from PBMCs. The origin of the receptors is a human donor with multiple sclerosis. The CDR3 runs from the conserved cysteine through the conserved F or W. The D gene is left open where the match is weak. Size is stated for part of the rows, as once, few or many counts, or as a class when the clone is expanded.

J gene | V gene | CDR3 length | D gene | clone size | CDR3 DNA | CDR3 protein
TRBJ1-5 | TRBV12-3/TRBV12-4 | 13 | . | few | TGTGCCAGCAGTTTCGGTGGTGGCCAGCCCCAGCATTTT | CASSFGGGQPQHF
TRBJ1-1 | TRBV4-1 | 15 | . | . | TGCGCCAGCAGCCAAGATACGAGGTTGAACACTGAAGCTTTCTTT | CASSQDTRLNTEAFF
TRBJ1-5 | TRBV12-3/TRBV12-4 | 12 | . | . | TGTGCCAGCAGTTACGGCAATCAGCCCCAGCATTTT | CASSYGNQPQHF
TRBJ2-7 | TRBV29-1 | 11 | . | . | TGCAGCGTTGATGGAGGGGGCGAGCAGTACTTC | CSVDGGGEQYF
TRBJ1-1 | TRBV29-1 | 14 | . | . | TGCAGCGCTACAGGATGGGAAATTGGAACTGAAGCTTTCTTT | CSATGWEIGTEAFF
TRBJ1-1 | TRBV4-1 | 15 | . | . | TGCGCCAGCAGCCAAGATTGGGCAGGGAACACTGAAGCTTTCTTT | CASSQDWAGNTEAFF
TRBJ2-7 | TRBV30 | 13 | . | . | TGTGCCTGGAGTAGACCAACTAGGGTCGAGCAGTACTTC | CAWSRPTRVEQYF
TRBJ2-5 | TRBV12-3/TRBV12-4 | 15 | TRBD1 | . | TGTGCCAGCACGAAAGGGGGCGTCCCTGGGGCGACCCAGTACTTC | CASTKGGVPGATQYF
TRBJ2-6 | TRBV30 | 12 | . | . | TGTGCCTGGAACTCTGGGGCCAACGTCCTGACTTTC | CAWNSGANVLTF
TRBJ2-3 | TRBV2 | 14 | . | . | TGTGCCAGCAGCGTGGAGGACCCCGCAGATACGCAGTATTTT | CASSVEDPADTQYF
TRBJ2-3 | TRBV12-5 | 17 | . | . | TGTGCTAGTGGTTTTACTGCAGCACTCCCTGGCACAGATACGCAGTATTTT | CASGFTAALPGTDTQYF
TRBJ1-2 | TRBV3-1 | 15 | . | . | TGTGCCAGCACCCCACTGTCGGGCGTCCTGGGCGGCTACACCTTC | CASTPLSGVLGGYTF
TRBJ2-5 | TRBV27 | 14 | . | . | TGTGCCAGCAGTATGCAACAGTACCAAGAGACCCAGTACTTC | CASSMQQYQETQYF
TRBJ1-5 | TRBV30 | 13 | . | . | TGTGCCTGGAGTGTAGGAGATGGGCAGCCCCAGCATTTT | CAWSVGDGQPQHF
TRBJ1-2 | TRBV30 | 13 | . | . | TGTGCCTGGCCGGCGTGGGGATCAGGAGGCTACACCTTC | CAWPAWGSGGYTF
TRBJ2-7 | TRBV5-4 | 13 | TRBD1 | . | TGTGCCAGCACCCCGACAGGGGGATACGAGCAGTACTTC | CASTPTGGYEQYF
TRBJ2-3 | TRBV20-1 | 14 | TRBD2 | . | TGCAGTGCTAGGACTAGCGGGGGCGCAGATACGCAGTATTTT | CSARTSGGADTQYF
TRBJ2-5 | TRBV2 | 14 | . | . | TGTGCCAGCCATTTGGGGGCCCGGCAAGAGACCCAGTACTTC | CASHLGARQETQYF
TRBJ2-7 | TRBV13 | 12 | . | . | TGTGCCAGCAGCCCGAGAGGAAACGAGCAGTACTTC | CASSPRGNEQYF
TRBJ2-7 | TRBV7-6 | 15 | . | . | TGTGCCAGCAGCCTCTCGTTAGGGGACCGCTACGAGCAGTACTTC | CASSLSLGDRYEQYF
TRBJ2-2 | TRBV29-1 | 12 | TRBD2 | . | TGCAGCGCGCCGGGACTAGCCGGGGAGCTGTTTTTT | CSAPGLAGELFF
TRBJ1-1 | TRBV14 | 13 | . | few | TGTGCCAGCAGCCAAGCTGGGAGCACTGAAGCTTTCTTT | CASSQAGSTEAFF
TRBJ2-5 | TRBV4-1 | 16 | . | . | TGCGCCAGCAGCCAAGCTGCCCGGGGGGCAGAGGAGACCCAGTACTTC | CASSQAARGAEETQYF
TRBJ2-5 | TRBV12-3/TRBV12-4 | 14 | . | . | TGTGCCAGCAGTTTTGAGGGACTTCAAGAGACCCAGTACTTC | CASSFEGLQETQYF
TRBJ2-3 | TRBV18 | 11 | . | few | TGTGCCAGCTCACACACAGATACGCAGTATTTT | CASSHTDTQYF
TRBJ2-3 | TRBV4-2 | 16 | TRBD1 | . | TGTGCCAGCAGCCAAGCTCGAGACAGGGCGGCAGATACGCAGTATTTT | CASSQARDRAADTQYF
TRBJ2-3 | TRBV7-3 | 13 | . | once | TGTGCCAGCAGCTTAGCGTCCGCAGATACGCAGTATTTT | CASSLASADTQYF
TRBJ2-3 | TRBV7-8 | 16 | . | . | TGTGCCAGCAGCTGGTGGGTTGGCGGGGACACAGATACGCAGTATTTT | CASSWWVGGDTDTQYF
TRBJ2-7 | TRBV4-1 | 15 | . | . | TGCGCCAGCAGCCAAGCCGCACAGGCTTCCTACGAGCAGTACTTC | CASSQAAQASYEQYF
TRBJ2-3 | TRBV7-2 | 16 | . | . | TGTGCCAGCAGCTTAGAACTGTACCGGAACACAGATACGCAGTATTTT | CASSLELYRNTDTQYF
TRBJ2-7 | TRBV18 | 14 | . | . | TGTGCCAGCTCACCACCCGCAGGGGCCTACGAGCAGTACTTC | CASSPPAGAYEQYF
TRBJ2-7 | TRBV27 | 14 | TRBD2 | . | TGTGCCAGCAGTTTAGCGGGGGGCCTCTACGAGCAGTACTTC | CASSLAGGLYEQYF
TRBJ2-1 | TRBV29-1 | 11 | . | . | TGCAGCGACGCGGGGATGGAGGAGCAGTTCTTC | CSDAGMEEQFF
TRBJ2-7 | TRBV6-1 | 16 | . | . | TGTGCCAGCAGTACCCTTAAGACAGGGAGGGACTACGAGCAGTACTTC | CASSTLKTGRDYEQYF
TRBJ2-7 | TRBV6-5 | 14 | TRBD1 | . | TGTGCCAGCAGTTACTCTTTGGACAGGGACGAGCAGTACTTC | CASSYSLDRDEQYF
TRBJ1-2 | TRBV12-5 | 15 | . | . | TGTGCTAGTGGTTTGGTAACGGATACTAACTATGGCTACACCTTC | CASGLVTDTNYGYTF
TRBJ2-5 | TRBV7-9 | 15 | . | . | TGTGCCAGCAGCTCAGAGGGACCACCGGGGGAGACCCAGTACTTC | CASSSEGPPGETQYF
TRBJ1-2 | TRBV7-9 | 14 | . | . | TGTGCCAGCAGCTTAAGTGATAGGGGCTCTGGCTACACCTTC | CASSLSDRGSGYTF
TRBJ2-2 | TRBV12-3/TRBV12-4 | 14 | . | few | TGTGCCAGCAGTTTGGGCGCGAACACCGGGGAGCTGTTTTTT | CASSLGANTGELFF
TRBJ1-2 | TRBV12-3/TRBV12-4 | 12 | . | . | TGTGCCAGCAGGGGCCTTAACTATGGCTACACCTTC | CASRGLNYGYTF
TRBJ2-2 | TRBV11-3 | 14 | . | . | TGTGCCAGCAGCGCCCCGGAGAACACCGGGGAGCTGTTTTTT | CASSAPENTGELFF
TRBJ1-2 | TRBV5-6 | 15 | TRBD1 | . | TGTGCCAGCAGGGGACAGGGAGGAGGTGGCTATGGCTACACCTTC | CASRGQGGGGYGYTF
TRBJ2-1 | TRBV9 | 17 | . | . | TGTGCCAGCAGCGAAGAGTACAGGGTCGGTTCCTACAATGAGCAGTTCTTC | CASSEEYRVGSYNEQFF
TRBJ2-1 | TRBV29-1 | 14 | . | . | TGCAGCGTTGAACCTGAACTGCGGAACAGTGAGCAGTTCTTC | CSVEPELRNSEQFF
TRBJ2-4 | TRBV27 | 15 | TRBD1 | . | TGTGCCAGCAGTACCTCCGGGACAGGGTTTAACATTCAGTACTTC | CASSTSGTGFNIQYF
TRBJ1-2 | TRBV20-1 | 16 | TRBD1 | . | TGCAGTGCTAGAGAGTTAGACAGGGGGCCTAACTATGGCTACACCTTC | CSARELDRGPNYGYTF
TRBJ2-2 | TRBV27 | 13 | . | once | TGTGCCAGCAGTTTATCGTTCACCGGGGAGCTGTTTTTT | CASSLSFTGELFF
TRBJ1-5 | TRBV7-9 | 14 | . | . | TGTGCCAGCAGCTTATCAACAGGGAGTCAGCCCCAGCATTTT | CASSLSTGSQPQHF
TRBJ2-1 | TRBV9 | 12 | . | . | TGTGCCAGCAGCGTAGCTAAGAATGAGCAGTTCTTC | CASSVAKNEQFF
TRBJ2-7 | TRBV7-9 | 13 | . | . | TGTGCCAGCAGCCCCTGGGACGGCTACGAGCAGTACTTC | CASSPWDGYEQYF
TRBJ2-5 | TRBV7-9 | 16 | TRBD1 | . | TGTGCCAGCAGCCCCCAGGAGGACAGGGACCAAGAGACCCAGTACTTC | CASSPQEDRDQETQYF
TRBJ2-3 | TRBV20-1 | 17 | TRBD2 | . | TGCAGTGCTACTGTTCCGGGACTAGCAGACTTCACAGATACGCAGTATTTT | CSATVPGLADFTDTQYF
TRBJ1-1 | TRBV28 | 11 | . | . | TGTGCCAGCAGTTTATGGGCAGAAGCTTTCTTT | CASSLWAEAFF
TRBJ1-3 | TRBV29-1 | 13 | . | . | TGCAGCGTTGTAGGTTATACTGGAAACACCATATATTTT | CSVVGYTGNTIYF
TRBJ1-2 | TRBV30 | 15 | TRBD1 | few | TGTGCCTTATTCCGGACAGGGGGTGGCAGGGGTGGCTACACCTTC | CALFRTGGGRGGYTF
TRBJ2-7 | TRBV5-4 | 13 | TRBD2 | . | TGTGCCAGCAGCTTGGAAGGACTAGAAGAGCAGTACTTC | CASSLEGLEEQYF
TRBJ2-3 | TRBV15 | 14 | . | . | TGTGCCACCAGCAGAGAGTCGCGGCCAGATACGCAGTATTTT | CATSRESRPDTQYF
TRBJ2-2 | TRBV9 | 13 | . | . | TGTGCCACCAGCCAAAGGAACACCGGGGAGCTGTTTTTT | CATSQRNTGELFF